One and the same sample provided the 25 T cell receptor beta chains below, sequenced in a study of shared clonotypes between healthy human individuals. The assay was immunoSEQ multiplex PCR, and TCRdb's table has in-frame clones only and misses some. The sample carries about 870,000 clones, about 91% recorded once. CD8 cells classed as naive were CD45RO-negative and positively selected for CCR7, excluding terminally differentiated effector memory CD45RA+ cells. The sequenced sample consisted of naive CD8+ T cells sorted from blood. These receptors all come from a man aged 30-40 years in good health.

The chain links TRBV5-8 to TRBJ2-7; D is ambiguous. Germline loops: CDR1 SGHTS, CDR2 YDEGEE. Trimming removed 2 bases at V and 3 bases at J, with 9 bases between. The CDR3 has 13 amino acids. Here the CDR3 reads CASSFWQDYEQYF. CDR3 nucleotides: TGTGCCAGCAGCTTTTGGCAGGACTACGAGCAGTACTTC. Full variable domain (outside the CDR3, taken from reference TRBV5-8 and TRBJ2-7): EAGVTQSPTHLIKTRGQQATLRCSPISGHTSVYWYQQALGLGLQFLLWYDEGEERNRGNFPPRFSGRQFPNYSSELNVNALELEDSALYLCASSFWQDYEQYFGPGTRLTVT.

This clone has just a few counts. Here the CDR3 reads CASSEPGERTQFF. The CDR3 DNA follows: TGTGCCAGCAGTGAACCCGGGGAGAGGACGCAGTTCTTC. The chain links TRBV6-1 to TRBJ2-1, with D tentatively TRBD2 (5 bases). The germline gives CDR1 MNHNS, CDR2 SASEGT. Trimming took off 2 bases at V and 12 bases at J, with 14 bases between the two ends. This CDR3 has 13 amino acids.

DNA for the CDR3: TGTGCCAGCAGCTTAAGCGGGAGCCCCTTCTACGAGCAGTACTTC. As protein: CASSLSGSPFYEQYF. The rearrangement uses TRBV7-3 and TRBJ2-7; 7 bases align to TRBD2. This CDR3 has 15 residues. Germline V gives CDR1 SGHTA, CDR2 FQGTGA. Trimming cost V 1 base and J 3 bases; bases outside gene matches: 6.

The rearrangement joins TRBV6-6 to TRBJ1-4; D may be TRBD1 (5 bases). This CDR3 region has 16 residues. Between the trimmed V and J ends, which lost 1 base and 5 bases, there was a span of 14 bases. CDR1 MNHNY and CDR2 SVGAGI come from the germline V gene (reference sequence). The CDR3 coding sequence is TGTGCCAGCAGTTACTTGATGGGACGGACAAATGAAAAACTGTTTTTT. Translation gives CASSYLMGRTNEKLFF.

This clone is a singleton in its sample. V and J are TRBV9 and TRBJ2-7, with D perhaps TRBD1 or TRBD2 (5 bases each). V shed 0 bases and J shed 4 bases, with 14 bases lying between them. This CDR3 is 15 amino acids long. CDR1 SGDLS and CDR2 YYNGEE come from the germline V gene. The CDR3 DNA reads TGTGCCAGCAGCGTAGGTGGGGACGGAATATACGAGCAGTACTTC. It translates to CASSVGGDGIYEQYF.

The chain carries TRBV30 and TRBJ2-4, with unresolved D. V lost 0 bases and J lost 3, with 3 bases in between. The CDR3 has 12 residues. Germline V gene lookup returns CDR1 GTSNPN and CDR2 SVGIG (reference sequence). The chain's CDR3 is CAWSVGKNIQYF. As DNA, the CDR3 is TGTGCCTGGAGTGTCGGCAAAAACATTCAGTACTTC.

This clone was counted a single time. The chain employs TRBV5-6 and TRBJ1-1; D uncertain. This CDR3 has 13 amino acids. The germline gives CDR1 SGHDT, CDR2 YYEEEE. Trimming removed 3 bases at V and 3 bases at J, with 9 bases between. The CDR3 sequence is CASSWWDDTEAFF. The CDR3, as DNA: TGTGCCAGCAGCTGGTGGGATGACACTGAAGCTTTCTTT.

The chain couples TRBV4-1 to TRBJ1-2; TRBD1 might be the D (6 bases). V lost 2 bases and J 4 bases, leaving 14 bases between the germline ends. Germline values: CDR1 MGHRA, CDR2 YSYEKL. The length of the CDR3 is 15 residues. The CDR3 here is CASSQYRGAGYGYTF. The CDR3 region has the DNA TGCGCCAGCAGCCAATATCGGGGGGCGGGCTATGGCTACACCTTC.

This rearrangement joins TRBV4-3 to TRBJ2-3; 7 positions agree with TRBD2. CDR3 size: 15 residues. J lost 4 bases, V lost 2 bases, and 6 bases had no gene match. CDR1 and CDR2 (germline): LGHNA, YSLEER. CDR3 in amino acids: CASSQWAGESDTQYF. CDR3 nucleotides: TGCGCCAGCAGCCAATGGGCGGGAGAATCAGATACGCAGTATTTT.

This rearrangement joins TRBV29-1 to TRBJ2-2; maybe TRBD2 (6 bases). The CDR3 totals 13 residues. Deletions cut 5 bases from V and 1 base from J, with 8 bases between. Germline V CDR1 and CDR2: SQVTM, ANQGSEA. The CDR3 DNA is TGCAGCGTTTGGGAGGTGAACACCGGGGAGCTGTTTTTT. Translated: CSVWEVNTGELFF.

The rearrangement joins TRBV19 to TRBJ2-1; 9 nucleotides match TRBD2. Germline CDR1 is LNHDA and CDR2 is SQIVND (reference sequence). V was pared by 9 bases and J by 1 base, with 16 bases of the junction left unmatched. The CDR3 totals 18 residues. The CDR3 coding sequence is TGTGCCAGCAGAACTCCCACCGAAGCGGGGGGATCCTACAATGAGCAGTTCTTC. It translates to CASRTPTEAGGSYNEQFF.

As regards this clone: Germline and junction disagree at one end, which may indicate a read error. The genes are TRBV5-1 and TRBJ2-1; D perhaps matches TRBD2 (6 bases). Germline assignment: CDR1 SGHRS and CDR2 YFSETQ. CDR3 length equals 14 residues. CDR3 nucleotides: TGCGCCAGCAGCTCCTCGACTCTTAGCGGACCTTTGGTCTTC. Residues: CASSSSTLSGPLVF.

The CDR3 here is CASGFLENTGELFF. CDR3 bases: TGTGCTAGTGGTTTCTTGGAGAACACCGGGGAGCTGTTTTTT. V is TRBV12-5 and J is TRBJ2-2, with D unresolved. From germline, CDR1 is LGHNT and CDR2 FRNRAP. V was shortened by 3 bases and J by 1 base, with 6 bases between the two germline ends. This CDR3 is built from 14 residues. The whole variable domain, remainder taken from reference TRBV12-5 and TRBJ2-2, is DARVTQTPRHKVTEMGQEVTMRCQPILGHNTVFWYRQTMMQGLELLAYFRNRAPLDDSGMPKDRFSAEMPDATLATLKIQPSEPRDSAVYFCASGFLENTGELFFGEGSRLTVL.

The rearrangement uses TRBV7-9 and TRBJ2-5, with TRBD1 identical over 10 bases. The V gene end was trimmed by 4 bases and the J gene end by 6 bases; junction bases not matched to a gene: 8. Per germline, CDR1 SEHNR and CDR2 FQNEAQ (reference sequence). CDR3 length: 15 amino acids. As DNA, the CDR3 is TGTGCCAGCAGCTCACCGGGACAGGGGAAAAAGACCCAGTACTTC. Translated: CASSSPGQGKKTQYF.

The CDR3 nucleotides are TGTGCCAGCAGTCGAACTAAGACTCCTTGGATAGAGACCCAGTACTTC. Residues: CASSRTKTPWIETQYF. This chain connects TRBV2 to TRBJ2-5; D is undetermined. Trimming took 5 bases from V and 4 from J, leaving 20 bases between them. There are 16 residues in the CDR3. Germline CDR1 reads SNHLY; CDR2 reads FYNNEI.

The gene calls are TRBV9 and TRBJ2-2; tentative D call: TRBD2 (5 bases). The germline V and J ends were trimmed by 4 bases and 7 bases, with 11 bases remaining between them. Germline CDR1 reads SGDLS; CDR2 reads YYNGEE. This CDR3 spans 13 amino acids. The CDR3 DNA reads TGTGCCAGCAGCTCGACTCGGGGCGGGGAGCTGTTTTTT. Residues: CASSSTRGGELFF.

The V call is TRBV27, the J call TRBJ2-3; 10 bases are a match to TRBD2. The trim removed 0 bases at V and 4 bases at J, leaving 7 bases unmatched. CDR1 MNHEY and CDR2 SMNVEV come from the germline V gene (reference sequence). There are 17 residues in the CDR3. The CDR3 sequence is CASSLSRSGRVPDTQYF. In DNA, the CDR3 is TGTGCCAGCAGTTTATCGAGGAGCGGGAGGGTCCCAGATACGCAGTATTTT.

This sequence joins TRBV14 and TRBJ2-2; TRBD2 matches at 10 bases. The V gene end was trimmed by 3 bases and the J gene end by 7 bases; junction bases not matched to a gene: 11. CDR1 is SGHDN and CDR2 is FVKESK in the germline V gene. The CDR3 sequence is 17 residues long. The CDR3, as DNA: TGTGCCAGCAGCCACCGAAAAAGCGGGAGGGCCAACGGGGAGCTGTTTTTT. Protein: CASSHRKSGRANGELFF.

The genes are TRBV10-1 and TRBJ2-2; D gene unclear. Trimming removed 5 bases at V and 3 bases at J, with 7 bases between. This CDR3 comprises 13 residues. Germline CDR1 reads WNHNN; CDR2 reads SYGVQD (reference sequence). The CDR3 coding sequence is TGCGCCAGCAGTCCTACAGACACCGGGGAGCTGTTTTTT. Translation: CASSPTDTGELFF.

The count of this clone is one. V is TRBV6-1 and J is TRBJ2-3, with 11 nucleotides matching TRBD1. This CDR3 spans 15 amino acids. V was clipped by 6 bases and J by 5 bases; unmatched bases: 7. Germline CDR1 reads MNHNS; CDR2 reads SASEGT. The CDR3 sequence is CASRQGTGGLDTQYF. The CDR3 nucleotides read TGTGCCAGCAGACAAGGGACAGGGGGTTTAGATACGCAGTATTTT.

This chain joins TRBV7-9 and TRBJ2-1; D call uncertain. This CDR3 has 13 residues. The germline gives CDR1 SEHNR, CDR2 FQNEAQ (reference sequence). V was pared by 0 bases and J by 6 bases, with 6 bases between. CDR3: CASSLALVNEQFF. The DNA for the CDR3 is TGTGCCAGCAGCTTAGCGCTCGTCAATGAGCAGTTCTTC. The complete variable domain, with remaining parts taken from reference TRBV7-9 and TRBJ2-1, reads DTGVSQNPRHKITKRGQNVTFRCDPISEHNRLYWYRQTLGQGPEFLTYFQNEAQLEKSRLLSDRFSAERPKGSFSTLEIQRTEQGDSAMYLCASSLALVNEQFFGPGTRLTVL.

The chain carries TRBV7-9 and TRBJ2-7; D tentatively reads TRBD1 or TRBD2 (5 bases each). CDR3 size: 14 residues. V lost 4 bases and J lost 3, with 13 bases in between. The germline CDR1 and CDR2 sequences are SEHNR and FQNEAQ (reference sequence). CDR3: CASSSPGALYEQYF. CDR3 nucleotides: TGTGCCAGCAGCTCCCCCGGGGCCCTCTACGAGCAGTACTTC.

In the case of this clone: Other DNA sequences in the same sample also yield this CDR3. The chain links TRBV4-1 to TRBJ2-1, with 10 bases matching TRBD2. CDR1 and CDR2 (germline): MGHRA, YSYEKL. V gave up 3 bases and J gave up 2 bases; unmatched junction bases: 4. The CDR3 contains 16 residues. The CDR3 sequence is CASSHETSGPYNEQFF. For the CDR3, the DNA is TGCGCCAGCAGCCATGAGACTAGCGGGCCCTACAATGAGCAGTTCTTC.

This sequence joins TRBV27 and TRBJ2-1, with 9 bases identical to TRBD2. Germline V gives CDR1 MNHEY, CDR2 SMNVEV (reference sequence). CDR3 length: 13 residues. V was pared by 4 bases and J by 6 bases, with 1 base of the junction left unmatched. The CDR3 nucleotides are TGTGCCAGCAGTTCTAGCGGGATCAATGAGCAGTTCTTC. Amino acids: CASSSSGINEQFF.

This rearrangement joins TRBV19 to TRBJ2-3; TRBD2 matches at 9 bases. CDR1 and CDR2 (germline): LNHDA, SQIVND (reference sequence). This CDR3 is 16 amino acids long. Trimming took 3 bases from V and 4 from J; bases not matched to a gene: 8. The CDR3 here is CASSIGLAGLSDTQYF. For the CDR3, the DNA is TGTGCCAGTAGTATTGGTCTAGCGGGGCTCTCAGATACGCAGTATTTT.